This entry lists 13 T cell receptor beta chains sequenced from one sample in a study of radiation and T cells in renal cell carcinoma. TCRdb's table, derived via immunoSEQ multiplex PCR, lists solely in-frame clones and lacks some. The data contain around 180,000 clones, about 87% of them singletons. Stated time point: blood 4 weeks post-SBRT, at nephrectomy. Treatment in this sample: 15 Gy SBRT to primary tumor, nephrectomy 4 weeks later. The sequencing here drew on blood, taken from a patient whose treatment included radiotherapy and nephrectomy. Source of these receptors: a woman in her forties or fifties with renal cell carcinoma.

The chain links TRBV7-2 to TRBJ2-2; 8 nucleotides match TRBD2. Germline values: CDR1 SGHTA, CDR2 FQGNSA. The CDR3 contains 17 residues. J gave up 0 bases and V 2 bases, and 5 bases lay outside the gene matches. The CDR3 loop is CASSLRKRGTNTGELFF. The CDR3 coding sequence is TGTGCCAGCAGCTTAAGAAAGCGGGGGACGAACACCGGGGAGCTGTTTTTT. Full variable domain (remainder filled in from reference TRBV7-2 and TRBJ2-2): GAGVSQSPSNKVTEKGKDVELRCDPISGHTALYWYRQSLGQGLEFLIYFQGNSAPDKSGLPSDRFSAERTGGSVSTLTIQRTQQEDSAVYLCASSLRKRGTNTGELFFGEGSRLTVL.

The chain employs TRBV19 and TRBJ2-7; 7 positions agree with TRBD1. J lost 6 bases, V lost 4 bases, and 3 bases had no gene match. CDR3 length equals 12 residues. CDR1 and CDR2 (germline): LNHDA, SQIVND (reference sequence). Here the CDR3 DNA reads TGTGCCAGTAGTACACAGGGGTTCGAGCAGTACTTC. Translated: CASSTQGFEQYF.

The chain is built from TRBV7-2 and TRBJ2-4; D is perhaps TRBD1 or TRBD2 (5 bases each). V lost 5 bases and J 8 bases, leaving 19 bases between the germline ends. Germline values: CDR1 SGHTA, CDR2 FQGNSA. This CDR3 contains 15 residues. The CDR3 DNA is TGTGCCAGCAGCCCAAGAGGGGCCCCGAGGGACATTCAGTACTTC. As protein: CASSPRGAPRDIQYF.

This rearrangement joins TRBV6-5 to TRBJ2-3; perhaps TRBD1 as D (6 bases). CDR3 size: 14 residues. Trimming left V 6 bases short and J 2 bases short, with 12 bases between. Germline assignment: CDR1 MNHEY and CDR2 SVGAGI. The CDR3 region has the DNA TGTGCCAGCAGCCTCGGACAGTACACAGATACGCAGTATTTT. Protein product: CASSLGQYTDTQYF.

The genes are TRBV5-6 and TRBJ1-5; weak D call: TRBD1 (5 bases). CDR3 length: 13 amino acids. The ends were cut back, 3 bases at V and 10 bases at J, with 14 bases in the middle. The germline gives CDR1 SGHDT, CDR2 YYEEEE. For the CDR3, the DNA is TGTGCCAGCAGCTCCTCGGGGCCGGGCCCCCAGCATTTT. Translating it yields CASSSSGPGPQHF.

The J gene is TRBJ1-2, the V gene TRBV7-2; TRBD1 matches at 8 bases. V was pared by 4 bases and J by 7 bases, with 5 bases of the junction left unmatched. Germline-derived CDR1 and CDR2 are SGHTA and FQGNSA. The CDR3 totals 13 residues. CDR3 amino acids: CASSYRQGSGYTF. The CDR3 DNA is TGTGCCAGCAGCTACAGACAGGGGAGTGGCTACACCTTC.

The rearrangement joins TRBV6-6 to TRBJ2-7; 8 bases line up with TRBD2. With V trimmed by 8 bases and J by 7 bases, 7 bases remained unmatched. The CDR3 spans 12 residues. The germline gives CDR1 MNHNY, CDR2 SVGAGI (reference sequence). The CDR3 sequence: CASCTGTSEQYF. CDR3 nucleotides: TGTGCCAGCTGCACCGGGACTAGTGAGCAGTACTTC.

Concerning this clone: At the DNA level, this CDR3 is encoded by other sequences in the same sample as well. This chain uses TRBV19 with TRBJ1-3; D unresolved. Germline V gives CDR1 LNHDA, CDR2 SQIVND (reference sequence). This CDR3 is built from 15 residues. Trimming took 3 bases from V and 4 from J, leaving 13 bases between them. The CDR3 spells CASSIDSSSGNTIYF. CDR3 nucleotide sequence: TGTGCCAGTAGTATTGATAGTTCGTCCGGAAACACCATATATTTT.

As for this clone: This sample includes further DNA sequences coding for the same CDR3. The CDR3 region is CASSQEASGDYEQYF. The CDR3, as DNA: TGTGCCAGCAGCCAAGAAGCTAGCGGGGACTACGAGCAGTACTTC. The rearrangement joins TRBV4-2 to TRBJ2-7; 9 positions agree with TRBD2. CDR3 size: 15 residues. Per the germline V gene, CDR1 is LGHNA and CDR2 is YNFKEQ. V gave up 0 bases and J gave up 3 bases; unmatched junction bases: 3.

V usage is TRBV19 and J usage is TRBJ1-5; TRBD1 is a possible D gene (5 bases). This CDR3 comprises 15 residues. V lost 7 bases, J lost 3 bases, and 16 bases lay in between. CDR1 is LNHDA, CDR2 SQIVND, per germline (reference sequence). CDR3 sequence (DNA): TGTGCCAGTACCCTCACCGACAGCTCCAATCAGCCCCAGCATTTT. Translated, it gives CASTLTDSSNQPQHF.

The chain has TRBV7-2 and TRBJ1-2; no firm D call. Trimming took off 5 bases at V and 4 bases at J, with 11 bases between the two ends. Germline assignment: CDR1 SGHTA and CDR2 FQGNSA. The CDR3 is made up of 13 amino acids. Here the CDR3 reads CASSPAGGYGYTF. CDR3 coding DNA: TGTGCCAGCAGCCCTGCGGGAGGCTATGGCTACACCTTC.

In DNA form, the CDR3 reads TGTGCCAGTACCGATCTCGGACAGGTTCTCAATCAGCCCCAGCATTTT. Protein: CASTDLGQVLNQPQHF. The V call is TRBV19, the J call TRBJ1-5, with 7 positions matching TRBD1. V was pared by 7 bases and J by 3 bases, with 12 bases of the junction left unmatched. This CDR3 has 16 residues. Per germline, CDR1 LNHDA and CDR2 SQIVND (reference sequence).

V gene TRBV19 combines with J gene TRBJ2-3, with 11 nucleotides matching TRBD1. Germline CDR1 and CDR2: LNHDA and SQIVND (reference sequence). This CDR3 contains 16 residues. The V segment lost 4 bases and the J segment 5 bases; nucleotides outside the gene matches: 8. This CDR3 is CASSKSAGTGGDTQYF. CDR3 DNA: TGTGCCAGTAGTAAGTCCGCCGGGACAGGGGGAGATACGCAGTATTTT.